Described below is a single T cell receptor (beta chain) sequence and its context. Its cognate antigen is unknown. These data come from a study of OX40 agonist ivuxolimab in advanced cancers. Study in general: In this cohort, patients received ivuxolimab, an agonistic anti-OX40 (CD134) antibody. The mean age was roughly 60 years, ranging from roughly 23 to 79, with less than 90% of participants male.

Study-wide findings and caveats: CD8+ T cells were the subset that, on average, had more expanded clones than CD4+.

This CDR3 is 17 amino acids long. Trimming shortened V by 4 bases and J by 5 bases, and 21 bases separated the two germline ends. Germline V gene sequence: CDR1 MDHEN, CDR2 SYDVKM. Measured with immunoSEQ multiplex PCR; TCRdb has only the in-frame clones, and not every one. Among more than 65,000 clones listed, nearly 90% were seen once. The receptor comes from an adult with an advanced solid tumor such as melanoma, head and neck, liver or kidney cancer. The input for sequencing was CD4+ or CD8+ T cells sorted from blood, taken in a trial of the OX40 agonist ivuxolimab. This rearrangement joins TRBV28 to TRBJ2-1; D could derive from TRBD1 or TRBD2 (5 bases each). The CDR3 sequence: CASSSYFSGRGDNEQFF. CDR3 sequence (DNA): TGTGCCAGCAGTTCCTACTTCAGTGGGCGAGGGGACAATGAGCAGTTCTTC.